One and the same sample provided the 13 T cell receptor beta chains below, sequenced in a study of T cells in Graves' hyperthyroidism and ophthalmopathy. Researchers took RNA transcripts and amplified the TCR beta CDR3 regions from them. The study used the HTBI primer set for a first-round RT-PCR of the TCR CDR3. TCRdb independently ran MiXCR on the multiplex PCR reads; one entry per CDR3 protein. The data contain about 590,000 distinct CDR3 sequences, less than 20% of them singletons. Sequenced: blood. The receptors here all came from a woman aged 25 to 39 with Graves' hyperthyroidism.

In its sample, this clonotype was seen many times. V gene TRBV15 combines with J gene TRBJ1-5; D ambiguous. Between the trimmed V and J ends, which lost 6 bases and 0 bases, there was a span of 12 bases. Germline V CDR1 and CDR2: LNHNV, YYDKDF (reference sequence). The CDR3 loop spans 15 amino acids. The CDR3 here is CATRVRLDSNQPQHF. The DNA of the CDR3 is TGTGCCACCAGGGTGAGACTAGATAGCAATCAGCCCCAGCATTTT.

This clonotype was counted between two and nine times. V gene TRBV5-1 combines with J gene TRBJ2-2, with 8 bases lining up with TRBD2. V shed 3 bases, J shed 3 bases, and the junction held 7 bases outside the gene matches. The CDR3 has 16 amino acids. From germline, CDR1 is SGHRS and CDR2 YFSETQ. CDR3 in amino acids: CASSWNGRADTGELFF. DNA for the CDR3: TGCGCCAGCAGCTGGAACGGGAGGGCCGACACCGGGGAGCTGTTTTTT.

The genes are TRBV24-1 and TRBJ2-3, with 7 positions matching TRBD1. With V trimmed by 4 bases and J by 2 bases, 8 bases remained unmatched. CDR1 KGHDR and CDR2 SFDVKD come from the germline V gene. The CDR3 is 16 residues long. CDR3 sequence: CATSDRDSTSTDTQYF. The CDR3 bases are TGTGCCACCAGTGACCGGGACAGCACCTCCACAGATACGCAGTATTTT.

The sample holds many counts of this clonotype. The chain uses TRBV12-3 or TRBV12-4 and TRBJ2-1, with 9 bases that match TRBD2. The CDR3 has 15 residues. Unmatched junction bases numbered 6, after V lost 6 bases and J lost 3 bases. The CDR3 protein is CASRLSGGLYNEQFF. In nucleotides, the CDR3 is TGTGCCAGCAGACTTAGCGGGGGCCTCTACAATGAGCAGTTCTTC.

This clonotype was counted at least ten times. The chain couples TRBV12-3 or TRBV12-4 to TRBJ2-1, with D perhaps given as TRBD1 or TRBD2 (5 bases each). The CDR3 spans 14 residues. The ends were cut back, 7 bases at V and 7 bases at J, with 17 bases in the middle. The CDR3 sequence: CASKGSRARNEQFF. The CDR3 DNA reads TGTGCCAGCAAGGGGAGCAGGGCGCGGAATGAGCAGTTCTTC.

This clonotype was detected many times. The gene calls are TRBV19 and TRBJ2-3, with 10 bases fitting TRBD2. The CDR3 totals 17 residues. The junction had 7 bases not matched to a gene; V was cut back by 3 bases and J by 1 base. From germline, CDR1 is LNHDA and CDR2 SQIVND (reference sequence). The CDR3 nucleotides read TGTGCCAGTAGTATGCCGCTAGCGGGAGCCCGCACAGATACGCAGTATTTT. Protein sequence: CASSMPLAGARTDTQYF.

This clonotype turned up a few times. Just one base apart from a much larger clone, this may be a read error. The chain is built from TRBV7-3 and TRBJ2-2, with 7 positions matching TRBD1. Looked up from germline, CDR1 is SGHTA and CDR2 is FQGTGA. V gave up 3 bases and J gave up 6 bases; unmatched junction bases: 1. The CDR3 sequence is 13 residues long. In nucleotides, the CDR3 is TGTGCCAGCAGCTTGACAGGGTCCGGGGAGCTGTTTTTT. Amino acid sequence: CASSLTGSGELFF.

The J gene is TRBJ1-1, the V gene TRBV20-1; 7 bases fit TRBD1. Germline V gene lookup returns CDR1 DFQATT and CDR2 SNEGSKA (reference sequence). This CDR3 has 16 residues. V gave up 3 bases and J gave up 1 base; unmatched junction bases: 11. The CDR3 nucleotides are TGCAGTGCTAGGGCTGGACAGGATCAGGGGAACACTGAAGCTTTCTTT. This sequence encodes CSARAGQDQGNTEAFF.

This clonotype was recorded many times. This rearrangement joins TRBV27 to TRBJ2-2; no firm D call. Trimming took off 1 base at V and 4 bases at J, with 7 bases between the two ends. CDR3 length equals 14 residues. Germline CDR1 reads MNHEY; CDR2 reads SMNVEV (reference sequence). CDR3 DNA: TGTGCCAGCAGTTTATTTGGGTCCACCGGGGAGCTGTTTTTT. Its protein is CASSLFGSTGELFF.

The table lists this clonotype with many counts. The gene calls are TRBV12-3 or TRBV12-4 and TRBJ1-5; D is undetermined. V lost 5 bases, J lost 2 bases, and 10 bases lay in between. The CDR3 loop spans 14 amino acids. The chain's CDR3 is CASSRMEGNQPQHF. In nucleotides, the CDR3 is TGTGCCAGCAGTCGCATGGAGGGCAATCAGCCCCAGCATTTT.

The J gene is TRBJ2-2, the V gene TRBV10-2; weak D call: TRBD1 (6 bases). CDR1 and CDR2 from the germline V gene are WSHSY and SAAADI. V was cut by 6 bases and J by 4 bases, with 12 bases left in between. CDR3 length equals 14 residues. The CDR3 loop reads CASRYRDSTGELFF. The CDR3 coding sequence is TGCGCCAGCAGATACAGGGATAGCACCGGGGAGCTGTTTTTT.

This clonotype was seen only a few times. This chain uses TRBV12-3 or TRBV12-4 with TRBJ2-4, with 9 bases identical to TRBD2. This CDR3 is 13 amino acids long. J lost 7 bases, V lost 4 bases, and 2 bases had no gene match. CDR3 in DNA: TGTGCCAGCAGTTGGGGGACTAGCAACATTCAGTACTTC. Its translation: CASSWGTSNIQYF.

This sequence joins TRBV2 and TRBJ2-1; no clear D gene. Trimming pared 6 bases from V and 4 bases from J, leaving 10 bases between. CDR1 is SNHLY, CDR2 FYNNEI, per germline. The CDR3 is made up of 13 amino acids. CDR3 sequence: CASRVGRYNEQFF. In nucleotides, the CDR3 is TGTGCCAGCAGGGTCGGCAGGTACAATGAGCAGTTCTTC.